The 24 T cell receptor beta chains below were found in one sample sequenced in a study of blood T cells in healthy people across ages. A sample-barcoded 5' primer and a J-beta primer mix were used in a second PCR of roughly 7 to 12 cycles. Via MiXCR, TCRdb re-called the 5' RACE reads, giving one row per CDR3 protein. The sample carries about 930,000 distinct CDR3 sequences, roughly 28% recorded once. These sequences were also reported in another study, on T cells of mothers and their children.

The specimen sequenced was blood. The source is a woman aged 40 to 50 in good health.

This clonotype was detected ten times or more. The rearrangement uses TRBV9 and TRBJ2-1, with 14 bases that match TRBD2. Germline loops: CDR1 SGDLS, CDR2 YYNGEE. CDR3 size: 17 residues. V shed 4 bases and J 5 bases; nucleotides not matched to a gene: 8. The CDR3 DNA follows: TGTGCCAGCAGCCTTGGACTAGCGGGGGGCCCAGACAATGAGCAGTTCTTC. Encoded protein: CASSLGLAGGPDNEQFF.

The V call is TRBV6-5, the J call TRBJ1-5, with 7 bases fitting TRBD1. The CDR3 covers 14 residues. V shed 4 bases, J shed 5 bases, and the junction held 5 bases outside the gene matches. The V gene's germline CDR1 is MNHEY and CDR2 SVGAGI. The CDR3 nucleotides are TGTGCCAGCAGTTTAACAGGGGCCGATCAGCCCCAGCATTTT. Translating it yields CASSLTGADQPQHF.

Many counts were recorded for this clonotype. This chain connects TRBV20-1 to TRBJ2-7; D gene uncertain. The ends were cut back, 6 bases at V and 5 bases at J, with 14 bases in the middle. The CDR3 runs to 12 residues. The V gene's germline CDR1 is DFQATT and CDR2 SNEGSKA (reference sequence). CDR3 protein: CSAPGKGHEQYF. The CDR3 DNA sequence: TGCAGTGCACCTGGAAAGGGCCACGAGCAGTACTTC.

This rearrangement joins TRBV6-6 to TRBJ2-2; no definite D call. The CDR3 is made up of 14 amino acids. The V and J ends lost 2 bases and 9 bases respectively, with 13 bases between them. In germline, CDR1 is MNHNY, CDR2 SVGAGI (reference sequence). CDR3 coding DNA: TGTGCCAGCAGTTACCGAGCAAGGGATTGGGAGCTGTTTTTT. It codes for CASSYRARDWELFF.

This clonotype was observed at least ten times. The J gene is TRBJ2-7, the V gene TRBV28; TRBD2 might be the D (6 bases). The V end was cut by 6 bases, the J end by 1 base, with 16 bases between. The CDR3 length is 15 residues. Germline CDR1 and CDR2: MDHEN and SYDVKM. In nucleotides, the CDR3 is TGTGCCAGCAGCCCCCCGCGGCGGGGTTCCTACGAGCAGTACTTC. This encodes CASSPPRRGSYEQYF.

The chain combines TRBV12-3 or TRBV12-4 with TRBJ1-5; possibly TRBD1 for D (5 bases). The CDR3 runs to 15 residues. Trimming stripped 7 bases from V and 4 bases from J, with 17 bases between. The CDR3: CASKAAGTGNQPQHF. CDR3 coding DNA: TGTGCCAGCAAAGCGGCAGGGACGGGAAATCAGCCCCAGCATTTT.

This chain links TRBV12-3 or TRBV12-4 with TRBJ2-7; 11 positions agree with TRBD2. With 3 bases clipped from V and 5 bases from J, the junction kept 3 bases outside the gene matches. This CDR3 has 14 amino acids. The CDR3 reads CASSFTSGGDEQYF. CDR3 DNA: TGTGCCAGCAGTTTTACTAGCGGGGGCGACGAGCAGTACTTC.

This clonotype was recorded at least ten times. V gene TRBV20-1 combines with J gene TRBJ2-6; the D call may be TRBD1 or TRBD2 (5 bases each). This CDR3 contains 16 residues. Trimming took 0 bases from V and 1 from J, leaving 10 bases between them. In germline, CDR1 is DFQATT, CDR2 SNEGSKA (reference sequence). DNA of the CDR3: TGCAGTGCTAGAGAGGAATGGGGGTCTGGGGCCAACGTCCTGACTTTC. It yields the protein CSAREEWGSGANVLTF.

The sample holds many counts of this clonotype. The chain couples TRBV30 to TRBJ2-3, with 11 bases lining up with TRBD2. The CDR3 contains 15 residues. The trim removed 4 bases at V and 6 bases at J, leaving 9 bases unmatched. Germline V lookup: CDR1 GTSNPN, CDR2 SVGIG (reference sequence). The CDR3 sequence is CAWIPSGGPPDTQYF. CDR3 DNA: TGTGCCTGGATCCCTAGCGGGGGGCCCCCGGATACGCAGTATTTT.

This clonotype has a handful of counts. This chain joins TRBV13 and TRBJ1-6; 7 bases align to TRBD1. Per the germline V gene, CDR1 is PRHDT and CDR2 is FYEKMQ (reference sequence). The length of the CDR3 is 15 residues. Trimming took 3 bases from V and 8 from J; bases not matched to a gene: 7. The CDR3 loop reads CASSFDRAADSPLHF. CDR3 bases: TGTGCCAGCAGCTTCGACAGGGCAGCGGATTCACCCCTCCACTTT.

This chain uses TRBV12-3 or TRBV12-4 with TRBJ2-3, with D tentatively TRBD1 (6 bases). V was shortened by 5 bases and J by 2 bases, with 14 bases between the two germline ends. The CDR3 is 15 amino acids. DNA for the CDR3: TGTGCCAGCAGTCCCGACAGGCCCGTCACAGATACGCAGTATTTT. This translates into CASSPDRPVTDTQYF.

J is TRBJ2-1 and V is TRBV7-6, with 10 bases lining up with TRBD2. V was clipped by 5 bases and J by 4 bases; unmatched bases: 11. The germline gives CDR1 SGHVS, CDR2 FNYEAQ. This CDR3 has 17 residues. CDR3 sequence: CASSLTVGTSVYNEQFF. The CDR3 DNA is TGTGCCAGCAGCCTCACCGTTGGGACTAGCGTGTACAATGAGCAGTTCTTC.

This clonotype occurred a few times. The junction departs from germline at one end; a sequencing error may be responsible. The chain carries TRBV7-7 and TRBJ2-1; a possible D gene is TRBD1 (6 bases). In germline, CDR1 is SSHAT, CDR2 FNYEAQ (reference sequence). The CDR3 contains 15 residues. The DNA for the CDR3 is TGTGCTAGCAGTCCAACAGGGATCCCCTACAATGAGCAGTTCTTC. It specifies CASSPTGIPYNEQFF.

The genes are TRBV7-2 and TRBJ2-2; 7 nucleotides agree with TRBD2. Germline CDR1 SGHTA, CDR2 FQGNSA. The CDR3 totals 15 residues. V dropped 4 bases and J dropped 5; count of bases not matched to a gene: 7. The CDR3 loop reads CASSSPGGGTGELFF. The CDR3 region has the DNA TGTGCCAGCAGCTCCCCGGGGGGAGGAACCGGGGAGCTGTTTTTT.

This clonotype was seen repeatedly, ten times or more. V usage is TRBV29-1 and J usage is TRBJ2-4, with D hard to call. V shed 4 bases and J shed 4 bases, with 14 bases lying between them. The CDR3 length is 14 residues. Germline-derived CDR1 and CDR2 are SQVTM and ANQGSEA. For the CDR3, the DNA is TGCAGCGTTGGCGTTGTGGGTATGAAAAACATTCAGTACTTC. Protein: CSVGVVGMKNIQYF.

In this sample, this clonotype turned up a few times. The CDR3 nucleotides are TGTGCCAGCAGCTTAGATGTGTGGGCTCTGGGAGGCTACACCTTC. Amino acids: CASSLDVWALGGYTF. The rearrangement links TRBV11-2 to TRBJ1-2; unclear D gene. The germline CDR1 and CDR2 sequences are SGHAT and FQNNGV. This CDR3 region has 15 residues. The V end lost 0 bases, the J end lost 8 bases, and 16 bases lay between the germline ends.

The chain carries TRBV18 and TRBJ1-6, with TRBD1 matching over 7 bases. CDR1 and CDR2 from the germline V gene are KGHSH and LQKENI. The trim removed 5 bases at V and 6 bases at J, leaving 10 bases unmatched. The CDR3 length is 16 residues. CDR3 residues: CASSALTGESNSPLHF. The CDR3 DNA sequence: TGTGCCAGCTCAGCATTAACAGGGGAAAGTAATTCACCCCTCCACTTT.

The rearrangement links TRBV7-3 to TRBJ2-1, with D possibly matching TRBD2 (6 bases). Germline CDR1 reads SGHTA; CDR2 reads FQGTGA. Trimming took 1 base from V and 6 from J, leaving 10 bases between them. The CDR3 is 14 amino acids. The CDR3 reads CASSLMGGSNEQFF. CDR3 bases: TGTGCCAGCAGCTTAATGGGGGGAAGCAATGAGCAGTTCTTC.

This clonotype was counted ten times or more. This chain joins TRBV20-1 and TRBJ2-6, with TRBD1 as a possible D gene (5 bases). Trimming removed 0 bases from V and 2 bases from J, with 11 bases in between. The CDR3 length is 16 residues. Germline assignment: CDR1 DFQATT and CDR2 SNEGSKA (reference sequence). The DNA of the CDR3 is TGCAGTGCTAGAGATCGTCGCAGGGCTGGGGCCAACGTCCTGACTTTC. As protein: CSARDRRRAGANVLTF.

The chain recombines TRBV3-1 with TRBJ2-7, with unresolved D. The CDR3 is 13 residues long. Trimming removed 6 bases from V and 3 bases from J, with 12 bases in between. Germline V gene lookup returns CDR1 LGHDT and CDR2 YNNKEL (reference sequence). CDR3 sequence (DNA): TGTGCCAGCAGTAGGACGGAAGGCTACGAGCAGTACTTC. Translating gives CASSRTEGYEQYF.

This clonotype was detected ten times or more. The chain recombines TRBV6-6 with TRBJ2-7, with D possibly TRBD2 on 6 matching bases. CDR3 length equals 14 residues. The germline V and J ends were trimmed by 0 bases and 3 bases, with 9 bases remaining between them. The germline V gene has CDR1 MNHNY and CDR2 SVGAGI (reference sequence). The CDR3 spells CASSYSRDVYEQYF. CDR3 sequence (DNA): TGTGCCAGCAGTTACTCGCGGGACGTCTACGAGCAGTACTTC.

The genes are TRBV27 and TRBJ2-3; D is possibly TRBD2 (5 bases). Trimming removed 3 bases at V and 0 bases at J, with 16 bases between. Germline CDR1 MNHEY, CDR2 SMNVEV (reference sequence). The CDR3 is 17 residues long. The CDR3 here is CASSLPTSAPSTDTQYF. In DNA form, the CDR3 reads TGTGCCAGCAGTTTGCCAACTAGTGCTCCTAGCACAGATACGCAGTATTTT.

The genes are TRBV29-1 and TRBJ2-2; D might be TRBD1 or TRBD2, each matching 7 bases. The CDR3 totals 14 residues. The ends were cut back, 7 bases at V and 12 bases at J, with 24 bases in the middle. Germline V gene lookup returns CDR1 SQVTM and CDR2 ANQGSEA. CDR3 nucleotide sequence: TGCAGCGCCCGTTCAGGGGGGGCCTGGGATAAGCTGTTTTTT. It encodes CSARSGGAWDKLFF.

This chain's CDR3 is CASSFGGQGSNQPQHF. In nucleotides, the CDR3 is TGTGCCAGCAGCTTCGGGGGACAGGGCAGCAATCAGCCCCAGCATTTT. The genes are TRBV5-5 and TRBJ1-5, with TRBD1 identical over 9 bases. The CDR3 has 16 residues. V lost 2 bases, J lost 1 base, and 4 bases stayed unmatched. Germline V gene lookup returns CDR1 SGHKS and CDR2 YYEKEE (reference sequence).